This is a list of T cell receptor beta chains from one sample in a study of early T cells in non-severe SARS-CoV-2 infection. Each CDR3 protein is one row after TCRdb ran MiXCR on the 5' RACE reads. The sample has tens of thousands of distinct CDR3 sequences, 5.2% seen once. The sample comprised whole blood. The origin of the receptors is an adult who was a healthcare worker with PCR-confirmed SARS-CoV-2 infection or an uninfected control (not recorded which). Both conserved end residues are part of each CDR3. D genes are given only for firm matches. Only some rows state a clone size, as once, few, many or a class for expanded clones.

>TRBV5-5|few|.
CASSLPVPYEQYF
>TRBV7-2|.|.
CASSFPPAETQYF
>TRBV6-5|few|.
CASRGGGNIQYF
>TRBV2|many|.
CASSELGLDNQPQHF
>TRBV20-1|many|TRBD2
CSARDLAGAEETQYF
>TRBV19|many|TRBD2
CASSTFLAGGNEQFF
>TRBV28|many|.
CASASGQRVYSPLHF
>TRBV7-2|.|.
CASSLVLGGNEQYF
>TRBV20-1|.|TRBD1
CSASQGTGNTIYF
>TRBV28|.|.
CASSPARSNYGYTF
>TRBV6-5|.|.
CASRGHGRSNQPQHF
>TRBV7-2|.|TRBD2
CASSTNAGASEQFF
>TRBV6-2/TRBV6-3|many|.
CASSYRRDEQYF
>TRBV28|many|TRBD2
CASSTHPLTSGRGYEQFF
>TRBV7-6|few|TRBD2
CASSRLAGTDTQYF
>TRBV7-6|.|TRBD1
CASSSFEGAFETQYF
>TRBV7-9|few|TRBD2
CASSSGLGMAKNIQYF
>TRBV6-4|medium-sized|TRBD1
CASSGTGGTDTQYF
>TRBV2|.|TRBD1
CASLSYRTGPTDTQYF
>TRBV29-1|many|TRBD2
CSVMASGMGGNNEQFF
>TRBV27|few|.
CASSLGRRPTGELFF
>TRBV4-2|many|.
CASSQAIRETNEKLFF
>TRBV6-4|.|TRBD1
CASSDGTGDTDTQYF
>TRBV10-3|few|TRBD2
CAISGTSGTADTQYF
>TRBV12-3/TRBV12-4|many|TRBD2
CASKIYRLGASGTNTGELFF
>TRBV18|many|TRBD2
CASSPGLAGEQFF
>TRBV6-5|many|TRBD1
CASSFDRGGTEAFF
>TRBV5-1|many|TRBD1
CASSRGQGGHSGANVLTF
>TRBV20-1|many|.
CSATSGLPFYEQYF
>TRBV25-1|many|.
CASSVTGNQPQHF
>TRBV6-5|.|.
CASREITHTGELFF
>TRBV10-2|few|.
CASSETGSENSPLHF
>TRBV7-6|few|.
CASSTNREKTQYF
>TRBV29-1|.|.
CSARTGTSSYNEQFF
>TRBV12-3/TRBV12-4|.|TRBD2
CASSLGTSGGSSYNEQFF